Shown below are 16 T cell receptor beta chains from a single sample sequenced in a study of blood T cell repertoires in COVID-19. The assay was immunoSEQ multiplex PCR, and TCRdb's table has in-frame clones only and misses some. The sample contains 120,000 to 150,000 clones, over 75% of which appear only once. Sample: peripheral blood. The receptors shown here come from a man aged 55 to 70 with active or convalescent COVID-19.

J is TRBJ2-1 and V is TRBV7-2; TRBD2 might be the D (5 bases). The CDR3 is made up of 17 amino acids. Trimming left V 5 bases short and J 1 base short, with 18 bases between. Germline values: CDR1 SGHTA, CDR2 FQGNSA. The CDR3 region has the DNA TGTGCCAGCAGCCAACAACCTGGCGGGTATTCCTACAATGAGCAGTTCTTC. It codes for CASSQQPGGYSYNEQFF.

The chain has TRBV6-5 and TRBJ2-7; no clear D. The CDR3 is 14 amino acids. V was clipped by 1 base and J by 3 bases, with 10 bases between them. Germline CDR1 MNHEY, CDR2 SVGAGI. The CDR3 nucleotides read TGTGCCAGCAGTTACTTGGCAGACTTCTACGAGCAGTACTTC. This encodes CASSYLADFYEQYF.

The V call is TRBV28, the J call TRBJ1-1, with D possibly being TRBD1 (5 bases). The CDR3 is 20 amino acids. Trimming removed 4 bases from V and 4 bases from J, with 31 bases in between. Per the germline V gene, CDR1 is MDHEN and CDR2 is SYDVKM. The CDR3, as DNA: TGTGCCAGCAGTTGTCCTACCCAGGGAGGTGATTTTGTCGGGTGCACTGAAGCTTTCTTT. This codes for CASSCPTQGGDFVGCTEAFF.

This clone was seen a handful of times. V gene TRBV7-9 combines with J gene TRBJ2-7; D perhaps matches TRBD2 (6 bases). CDR1 and CDR2 from the germline V gene are SEHNR and FQNEAQ (reference sequence). Trimming pared 4 bases from V and 2 bases from J, leaving 12 bases between. CDR3 length equals 14 residues. The CDR3 sequence: CASSSRGGTYEQYF. CDR3 nucleotides: TGTGCCAGCAGCTCCCGCGGCGGGACCTACGAGCAGTACTTC.

The J gene is TRBJ1-6, the V gene TRBV19; 8 bases line up with TRBD1. The CDR3 contains 15 residues. V lost 6 bases, J lost 7 bases, and 8 bases stayed unmatched. Germline V gives CDR1 LNHDA, CDR2 SQIVND (reference sequence). CDR3 amino acids: CASRTGQGNNSPLHF. DNA of the CDR3: TGTGCCAGTAGGACCGGACAGGGTAACAATTCACCCCTCCACTTT.

This rearrangement joins TRBV28 to TRBJ1-6; D is unresolved. This CDR3 is built from 17 residues. Germline V gene sequence: CDR1 MDHEN, CDR2 SYDVKM. V was shortened by 8 bases and J by 4 bases, with 21 bases between the two germline ends. The CDR3 sequence is CASLPSPVSTYNSPLHF. The CDR3 nucleotides read TGTGCCAGCCTGCCTAGCCCTGTCAGTACTTATAATTCACCCCTCCACTTT.

The chain combines TRBV5-1 with TRBJ2-2; 7 nucleotides align to TRBD1. Germline CDR1 SGHRS, CDR2 YFSETQ. The length of the CDR3 is 14 residues. The J segment lost 7 bases and the V segment lost 1 base, leaving 4 bases of the junction unmatched. CDR3 sequence (DNA): TGCGCCAGCAGCTTGACAGGGGTTGTCGGGGAGCTGTTTTTT. Its protein is CASSLTGVVGELFF.

In regard to this clone: The junction shows a germline mismatch at one end, possibly a read error. The chain links TRBV14 to TRBJ1-6, with 8 bases fitting TRBD1. CDR1 SGHDN and CDR2 FVKESK come from the germline V gene. This CDR3 has 16 residues. Here the CDR3 DNA reads TGTGCCAGCAGCCAATTAAGGACAGGGAATAACTCACCCCTCCACTTT. Protein product: CASSQLRTGNNSPLHF.

The chain links TRBV7-2 to TRBJ2-7, with TRBD1 matching over 9 bases. J lost 2 bases, V lost 3 bases, and 5 bases had no gene match. The V gene's germline CDR1 is SGHTA and CDR2 FQGNSA. The CDR3 loop spans 15 amino acids. The CDR3 DNA reads TGTGCCAGCAGCTTCACAGGGGGCAGGACCTACGAGCAGTACTTC. This gives the protein CASSFTGGRTYEQYF.

This clone was found a few times. The chain links TRBV19 to TRBJ2-1; TRBD2 matches 12 bases. The CDR3 consists of 17 residues. The V gene end was trimmed by 4 bases and the J gene end by 1 base; junction bases not matched to a gene: 5. The germline gives CDR1 LNHDA, CDR2 SQIVND (reference sequence). The CDR3 DNA reads as TGTGCCAGTAGTAAGAGGACTAGCGGGATGTCCTACAATGAGCAGTTCTTC. Protein sequence: CASSKRTSGMSYNEQFF.

The chain recombines TRBV7-2 with TRBJ1-5; 8 bases line up with TRBD1. Germline-derived CDR1 and CDR2 are SGHTA and FQGNSA. J gave up 2 bases and V 5 bases, and 8 bases lay outside the gene matches. This CDR3 has 16 residues. The CDR3 DNA reads as TGTGCCAGCAGCAGACAGGGGACAGGCGGCAATCAGCCCCAGCATTTT. Protein: CASSRQGTGGNQPQHF.

This chain links TRBV6-7 with TRBJ2-1; 8 bases match TRBD2. TRBV6-7 is reported as an ORF; its role is uncertain. The V segment lost 7 bases and the J segment 8 bases; nucleotides outside the gene matches: 13. The CDR3 is 15 residues long. Here the CDR3 reads CASKEGAGDSHEQFF. The CDR3 region has the DNA TGTGCCAGCAAGGAGGGAGCGGGAGATTCCCATGAGCAGTTCTTC.

The table lists this clone with a few counts. Different DNA sequences within this sample yield the same CDR3. The chain uses TRBV19 and TRBJ1-5, with D tentatively TRBD1 (5 bases). The V end was cut by 6 bases, the J end by 2 bases, with 8 bases between. CDR3 length: 13 residues. Germline V gene lookup returns CDR1 LNHDA and CDR2 SQIVND (reference sequence). The CDR3 loop is CASSGTGNQPQHF. The CDR3 nucleotides read TGTGCCAGTAGCGGGACTGGCAATCAGCCCCAGCATTTT.

The chain is built from TRBV7-3 and TRBJ2-1, with TRBD2 identical over 9 bases. Germline CDR1 and CDR2: SGHTA and FQGTGA. This CDR3 is 13 amino acids long. Trimming cost V 5 bases and J 7 bases; bases outside gene matches: 3. The CDR3 loop is CASSTGLANEQFF. The CDR3 DNA sequence: TGTGCCAGCAGCACCGGACTAGCGAATGAGCAGTTCTTC.

CDR3 region: CASSRLASDYEQYF. The CDR3 nucleotides read TGTGCCAGCAGTAGACTAGCGTCCGACTACGAGCAGTACTTC. This sequence joins TRBV6-5 and TRBJ2-7; TRBD2 aligns across 8 bases. This CDR3 has 14 residues. The ends lost 5 bases at V and 3 bases at J; junction bases unmatched: 6. CDR1 is MNHEY, CDR2 SVGAGI, per germline.

The V and J genes are TRBV6-6 and TRBJ2-1, with 7 bases identical to TRBD2. The germline V gene encodes CDR1 MNHNY and CDR2 SVGAGI (reference sequence). The CDR3 spans 14 residues. Trimming removed 2 bases from V and 6 bases from J; junction bases left unmatched: 4. CDR3 sequence: CASSYAGEGNEQFF. CDR3 DNA sequence: TGTGCCAGCAGTTACGCGGGAGAGGGCAATGAGCAGTTCTTC.